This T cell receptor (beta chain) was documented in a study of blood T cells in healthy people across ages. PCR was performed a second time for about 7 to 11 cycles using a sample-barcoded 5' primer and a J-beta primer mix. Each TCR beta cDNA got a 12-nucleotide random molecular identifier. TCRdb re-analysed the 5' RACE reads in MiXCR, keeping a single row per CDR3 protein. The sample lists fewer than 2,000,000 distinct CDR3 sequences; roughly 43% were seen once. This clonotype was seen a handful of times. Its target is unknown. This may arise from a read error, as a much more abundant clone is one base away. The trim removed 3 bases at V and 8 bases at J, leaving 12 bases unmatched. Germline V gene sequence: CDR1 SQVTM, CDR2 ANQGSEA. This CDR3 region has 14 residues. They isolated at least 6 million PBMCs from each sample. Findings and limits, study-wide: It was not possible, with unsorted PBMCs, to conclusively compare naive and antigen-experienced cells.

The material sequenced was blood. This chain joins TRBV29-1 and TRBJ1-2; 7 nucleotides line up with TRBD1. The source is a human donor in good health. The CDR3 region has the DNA TGCAGCGTTGACAGGGGGGTGCCCCGAGGAGGCTACACCTTC. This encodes CSVDRGVPRGGYTF.